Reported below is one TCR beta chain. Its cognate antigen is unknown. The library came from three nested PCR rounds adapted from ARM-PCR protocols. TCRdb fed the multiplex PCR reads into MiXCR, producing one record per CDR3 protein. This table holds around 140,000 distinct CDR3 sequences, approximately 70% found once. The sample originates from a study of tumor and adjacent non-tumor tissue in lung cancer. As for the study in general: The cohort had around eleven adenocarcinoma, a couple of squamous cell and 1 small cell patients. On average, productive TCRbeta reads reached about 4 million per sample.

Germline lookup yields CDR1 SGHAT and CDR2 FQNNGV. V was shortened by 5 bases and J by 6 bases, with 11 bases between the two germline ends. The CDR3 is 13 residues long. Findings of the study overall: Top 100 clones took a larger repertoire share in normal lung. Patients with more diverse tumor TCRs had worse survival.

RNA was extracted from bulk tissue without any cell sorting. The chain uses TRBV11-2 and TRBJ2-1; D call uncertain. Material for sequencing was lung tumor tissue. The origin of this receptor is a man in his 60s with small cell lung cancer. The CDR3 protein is CASSVVLSNEQFF. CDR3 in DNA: TGTGCCAGCAGCGTTGTGCTCAGCAATGAGCAGTTCTTC.